The clone carrying this T cell receptor (beta chain) was counted between two and nine times. The antigen remains undetermined. PCR was performed a second time for roughly 6 to 12 cycles using a sample-barcoded 5' primer and a J-beta primer mix. TCRdb independently ran MiXCR on the 5' RACE reads; one entry per CDR3 protein. Of some 1,500,000 distinct CDR3 sequences listed, approximately 43% are singletons. The data derive from a study of blood T cells in healthy people across ages. Study conclusions and caveats: A strong correlation was found between TCR beta diversity and the percentage of naive T cells.

The V gene lost 1 base and the J gene lost 1 base, with 10 bases spanning the gap. The CDR3 is 14 amino acids. Germline V CDR1 and CDR2: DFQATT, SNEGSKA (reference sequence). Extraction of total RNA produced a minimum of 6 micrograms from each sample. V is TRBV20-1 and J is TRBJ1-2; D is uncertain. The sequence came from a woman aged 18-29 years in good health. Sequenced: blood. This CDR3 is CSARVTADNYGYTF. The CDR3 DNA reads TGCAGTGCTAGAGTTACAGCTGATAACTATGGCTACACCTTC.